This section outlines one T cell receptor beta chain sequence together with its context. Many counts were recorded for this clonotype. Its target antigen remains unknown. Nothing much larger sits one base from this clone, and base qualities are not available. TCR beta CDR3 regions were amplified from RNA transcripts. The TCR CDR3 was subjected to a first round of RT-PCR using the HTBI primer set and the Qiagen OneStep RT-PCR kit. Libraries were constructed in a second round of multiplex PCR, after which size selection and purification were carried out. Paired-end sequencing of the libraries was performed with 100 bp reads on an Illumina HiSeq2000. Regarding the original processing steps: Raw data were processed with SOAPnuke, discarding reads with adapters, uncalled bases, mean Phred below 15, or no exact constant-primer or identifier match. COPE v1.2.5 was used to merge high-quality paired reads, and clonotypes were defined as unique nucleotide sequences. MiTCR v1.1 was used to align clonotypes to the IMGT TRBV, TRBD and TRBJ reference segments. Only V-J combinations with frequency above 0.0001, covering 99% to 99.2% of repertoires, were analysed. The TCS score was defined as the ratio of F50 (clonal expansion) to E x V (chaos), calculated using BLOSUM62-based TCRdist between CDR3 peptides within each V-J. Welch's t-statistics and random forest reduced just over 500 V-J features to fewer than 15, which were used in a naive Bayes classifier (R e1071). The similarity between thyroid and blood repertoires was quantified using the Morisita-Horn index. The public reads were run again by TCRdb, first through fastp at Q25 and then through MiXCR, and only productive beta chains were kept. Identical CDR3 proteins give one entry, which carries the most common genes and DNA. Clone size and V and J calls follow TCRdb, not the original study. The sample table shows around 700,000 distinct CDR3 sequences, and around a third are seen once. The ten most abundant clones make up around 30% of the sample.

The record originates from a study of T cells in Graves' hyperthyroidism and ophthalmopathy (dated by TCRdb to between 2018 and 2021). At the level of the whole study: Peripheral blood was collected at initial diagnosis, before any treatment. The paper describes TCR Vbeta CDR3 sequencing of about 140 peripheral blood samples, made up of under 50 ophthalmopathy patients, roughly 80 hyperthyroidism patients and some 17 progressor patients. In addition, the study compared T-cell repertoires in thyroid tissue and in blood from five to seven Graves' hyperthyroidism patients. An independent validation cohort of under 20 hyperthyroidism patients and 15 or so patients who later progressed to ophthalmopathy tested prospective prediction of ophthalmopathy. After blood sampling, hyperthyroidism patients were treated with methimazole at a starting dose of 30 mg daily, and ophthalmopathy patients were treated with high-dose intravenous methylprednisolone. A discovery cohort of approximately 100 patients, fewer than 50 with Graves' ophthalmopathy and approximately 55 with stable Graves' hyperthyroidism, was used to find distinguishing TCR V-J signatures. The roughly 94 discovery patients were randomly divided into training and test sets at a 7:3 ratio. Findings and caveats that apply to the study as a whole: Most expanded thyroid clonotypes (frequency above 0.001) were also detected in blood, suggesting blood repertoires may reflect thyroid immune responses. In validation, the model predicted progression to ophthalmopathy a median of 6.5 months before onset, with roughly 68% sensitivity and 72.22% specificity. In cross-validation, a model built on a 13 V-J signature told ophthalmopathy apart from stable hyperthyroidism with approximately 90% sensitivity and roughly 81% specificity, and in testing the same model reached 80%/75%. Sample size was not statistically predetermined, and blinding of investigators to group allocation was not performed.

Stable Graves' hyperthyroidism was defined as the absence of progression to ophthalmopathy over 18 months of follow-up. Hyperthyroidism patients were newly diagnosed, had a disease duration of under 2 months, and were aged 18 to 65 years. The study excluded patients with uncontrolled infections, other autoimmune diseases, pregnancy or lactation. Diagnoses were based on clinical symptoms, serum thyroxine and TRAb, thyroid ultrasound and orbital computed tomography. PBMCs were separated from roughly 10 ml of fresh peripheral blood using Ficoll-Paque density gradient centrifugation. Trizol reagent was used to extract total RNA, and RNA quality was then checked on an Agilent 2100 Bioanalyzer. The sequencing sample was made of blood. The origin of this receptor is a woman between 35 and 50 years old with Graves' hyperthyroidism.

The CDR3 region has the sequence CASSPVVGTIYF. The DNA is TGTGCCAGCAGCCCCGTGGTGGGCACCATATATTTT. The receptor chain draws on TRBV7-6 and TRBJ1-3; no D gene can be assigned with confidence. The cysteine opens and the phenylalanine closes a CDR3 of 12 amino acids. CDR3 DNA only is kept here, 36 bases in frame from base 1. V was cut back by 5 bases and J by 9 bases, leaving a gap of 11 bases between them. CDR1 and CDR2, looked up from the germline V gene, are SGHVS and FNYEAQ. With the rest looked up from the reference TRBV7-6 and TRBJ1-3 genes rather than sequenced, the full variable domain is GAGVSQSPRYKVTKRGQDVALRCDPISGHVSLYWYRQALGQGPEFLTYFNYEAQQDKSGLPNDRFSAERPEGSISTLTIQRTEQRDSAMYRCASSPVVGTIYFGEGSWLTVV.